Described below is a single T cell receptor beta chain sequence and its context. Its antigen is still unknown. The record originates from a study of regulatory T cells in long-lasting Graves disease. For TCR beta, libraries came from iRepertoire HTBI primers and Arm-PCR of CDR3 regions. From the multiplex PCR reads, TCRdb called clonotypes with MiXCR, one entry per CDR3 protein. The sample consists of about 460,000 distinct CDR3 sequences, less than 25% of them appearing once. General study results and limits: Study of thyroid tissue was not done, with only peripheral blood studied. Persistent patients had more shared public clonotypes (roughly 2,500) than new patients (approximately 920).

Time point in this sample: persistent/refractory GD, antithyroid drugs over 5 years with positive TRAb. The TCR library used RNA extracted from PBMCs. Trimming left V 3 bases short and J 0 bases short, with 9 bases between. Germline CDR1 reads SGHTA; CDR2 reads FQGNSA. CDR3 size: 15 residues. The TCR was taken from a female donor with Graves disease. The chain uses TRBV7-2 and TRBJ2-1, with D perhaps matching TRBD1 (6 bases). This specimen was peripheral blood mononuclear cells (PBMCs), taken when the disease was refractory, from a patient treated with antithyroid drugs. This CDR3 reads CASSLDSSSYNEQFF. Written as DNA, the CDR3 is TGTGCCAGCAGCTTGGACAGTTCCTCCTACAATGAGCAGTTCTTC.